This record concerns one T cell receptor beta chain sequence. As yet, its antigen is unknown. The CDR3 totals 14 residues. Germline V CDR1 and CDR2: SGHAT, FQNNGV. Trimming stripped 5 bases from V and 7 bases from J, with 12 bases between. The data derive from a study of cytomegalovirus exposure and HLA in healthy donors. Study observations and caveats: Presence/absence analyses took donor sequencing depth as roughly uniform.

The PCR employed 60 Vbeta primers together with 13 Jbeta primers. Libraries were prepared by immunoSEQ multiplex PCR; TCRdb keeps only in-frame clonotypes and omits some of them. The table includes under 200,000 clones, about 68% detected once. Sample: PBMCs. The chain joins TRBV11-2 to TRBJ1-6; D perhaps matches TRBD1 (6 bases). This sequence originates from a female donor in good health and CMV-seronegative. CDR3 nucleotide sequence: TGTGCCAGCAGCAAATGGACAGAGAATTCACCCCTCCACTTT. It translates to CASSKWTENSPLHF.